This TCR beta chain was recovered during a study of shared T cell receptors in the human thymus. The CDR3 has 16 amino acids. Trimming pared 7 bases from V and 5 bases from J, leaving 21 bases between. Per germline, CDR1 MGHDK and CDR2 SYGVNS. TCRdb keeps only in-frame clones here, not all; method: immunoSEQ multiplex PCR. This table has about 660,000 clones, around 87% appearing once. This clone was detected only once. A further study also used this sample, focusing on human thymus T cells.

Material for sequencing was thymocytes. The source of this sequence is a boy under three years old with a congenital heart defect. The chain combines TRBV25-1 with TRBJ2-4; D is possibly TRBD1 (5 bases). CDR3: CASTGAKDRFQNIQYF. In DNA, the CDR3 is TGTGCCAGCACTGGGGCCAAGGATCGATTCCAAAACATTCAGTACTTC.